Below are 27 T cell receptor beta chains sequenced from a single sample in a study of blood T cell repertoires in COVID-19. Here immunoSEQ multiplex PCR was the method, and the copy in TCRdb shows in-frame clones only, minus some. The sample lists some 55,000 clones, approximately 87% occurring once. Sequencing input: peripheral blood. Receptors were obtained from a man in his 60s with acute or convalescent COVID-19.

The genes are TRBV6-5 and TRBJ2-2; 7 positions match TRBD1. CDR1 is MNHEY and CDR2 is SVGAGI in the germline V gene. The J segment lost 0 bases and the V segment lost 2 bases, leaving 0 bases of the junction unmatched. The CDR3 spans 15 residues. The CDR3 sequence: CASSYGTANTGELFF. CDR3 DNA: TGTGCCAGCAGTTACGGGACAGCGAACACCGGGGAGCTGTTTTTT.

The chain combines TRBV6-6 with TRBJ1-2; perhaps TRBD1 as D (5 bases). V was trimmed by 5 bases and J by 0 bases, leaving 13 bases between them. The CDR3 has 15 amino acids. Germline CDR1 is MNHNY and CDR2 is SVGAGI (reference sequence). The CDR3 sequence: CASSTQGEANYGYTF. CDR3 in DNA: TGTGCCAGCAGTACGCAAGGGGAGGCTAACTATGGCTACACCTTC.

V is TRBV3-1 (or the pseudogene TRBV3-2) and J is TRBJ1-1, with D possibly being TRBD1 (5 bases). V lost 1 base, J lost 4 bases, and 19 bases lay in between. CDR1 is LGHDT and CDR2 is YNNKEL in the germline V gene (reference sequence). The CDR3 extends over 17 amino acids. The CDR3: CASSQAASGPPSTEAFF. CDR3 in DNA: TGTGCCAGCAGCCAAGCAGCTTCAGGGCCTCCTAGCACTGAAGCTTTCTTT.

The V gene is TRBV6-5, the J gene TRBJ1-2, with TRBD1 as a possible D gene (6 bases). Trimming shortened V by 8 bases and J by 7 bases, and 17 bases separated the two germline ends. The CDR3 spans 13 residues. The germline V gene encodes CDR1 MNHEY and CDR2 SVGAGI. CDR3 sequence reads: CASASTGLFGYTF. The CDR3, as DNA: TGTGCCAGCGCGTCGACAGGCCTCTTTGGCTACACCTTC.

This clone has only one observation. The chain recombines TRBV4-3 with TRBJ1-1, with TRBD1 matching over 7 bases. Losses at the gene ends were 4 bases for V and 3 bases for J; bases not matched to a gene: 5. Germline V gene sequence: CDR1 LGHNA, CDR2 YSLEER. The CDR3 consists of 14 residues. The chain's CDR3 is CASSRGQADTEAFF. Written as DNA, the CDR3 is TGCGCCAGCAGCCGTGGACAGGCCGACACTGAAGCTTTCTTT.

This clone appeared a few times. The genes are TRBV12-3 or TRBV12-4 and TRBJ2-5; D possibly corresponds to TRBD2 (5 bases). V was pared by 3 bases and J by 9 bases, with 11 bases between. This CDR3 is 12 amino acids long. CDR3 protein: CASSLAKRAQYF. Written as DNA, the CDR3 is TGTGCCAGCAGTTTGGCCAAGAGGGCCCAGTACTTC.

This chain uses TRBV6-5 with TRBJ1-1; the D gene is possibly TRBD1 (6 bases). V dropped 0 bases and J dropped 4 bases, with 12 bases sitting between them. This CDR3 is 15 amino acids long. In germline, CDR1 is MNHEY, CDR2 SVGAGI. CDR3 protein: CASSYSGALSTEAFF. CDR3 DNA sequence: TGTGCCAGCAGTTACTCGGGGGCTCTGAGCACTGAAGCTTTCTTT.

This CDR3 is CASSGLAPPDTQYF. In nucleotides, the CDR3 is TGCGCCAGCAGTGGCTTGGCCCCGCCGGATACGCAGTATTTT. The V gene is TRBV10-1, the J gene TRBJ2-3; the D is unclear. CDR1 is WNHNN, CDR2 SYGVQD, per germline (reference sequence). The CDR3 totals 14 residues. With 4 bases removed from V and 6 bases from J, the gap between germline ends came to 14 bases.

The genes are TRBV27 and TRBJ1-1; 9 bases line up with TRBD1. The germline CDR1 and CDR2 sequences are MNHEY and SMNVEV (reference sequence). CDR3 length equals 17 residues. Trimming removed 5 bases from V and 0 bases from J; junction bases left unmatched: 10. The CDR3 nucleotides read TGTGCCAGCAGTACTAAGGGACAGGGAGTCATGAACACTGAAGCTTTCTTT. Its translation: CASSTKGQGVMNTEAFF.

V usage is TRBV5-1 and J usage is TRBJ2-2; 7 bases match TRBD1. Trimming removed 2 bases from V and 4 bases from J; junction bases left unmatched: 8. This CDR3 has 16 residues. Germline V gives CDR1 SGHRS, CDR2 YFSETQ. The CDR3 sequence is CASSFLGQAGTGELFF. CDR3 DNA: TGCGCCAGCAGCTTTCTCGGACAGGCGGGCACCGGGGAGCTGTTTTTT.

The rearrangement links TRBV18 to TRBJ1-3; D gene ambiguous. CDR3 length: 13 amino acids. The ends were cut back, 5 bases at V and 0 bases at J, with 5 bases in the middle. From germline, CDR1 is KGHSH and CDR2 LQKENI. DNA of the CDR3: TGTGCCAGCTCATCCAACTCTGGAAACACCATATATTTT. Encoded protein: CASSSNSGNTIYF.

This clone has only one observation. V gene TRBV7-8 combines with J gene TRBJ2-7, with D tentatively TRBD1 (7 bases). CDR1 is SGHVS and CDR2 is FQNEAQ in the germline V gene. The CDR3 spans 13 residues. V lost 6 bases, J lost 7 bases, and 16 bases lay in between. Here the CDR3 reads CASSTRGANEQYF. CDR3 DNA sequence: TGTGCCAGCAGTACCAGGGGGGCTAATGAGCAGTACTTC.

The V and J genes are TRBV4-1 and TRBJ1-1, with 8 bases aligning to TRBD1. V trimming: 6 bases; J trimming: 3 bases; junction bases outside the gene matches: 12. This CDR3 comprises 16 residues. The germline CDR1 and CDR2 sequences are MGHRA and YSYEKL. This chain's CDR3 is CASSHQPTGGYTEAFF. The CDR3 DNA follows: TGCGCCAGCAGTCACCAACCTACAGGGGGATACACTGAAGCTTTCTTT.

The rearrangement uses TRBV15 and TRBJ1-3; D call uncertain. The germline V gene has CDR1 LNHNV and CDR2 YYDKDF (reference sequence). V lost 0 bases to trimming and J lost 0 bases, with 9 bases between them. The CDR3 spans 16 residues. CDR3 in DNA: TGTGCCACCAGCAGAGATCTAATTCGCTCTGGAAACACCATATATTTT. Protein: CATSRDLIRSGNTIYF.

V usage is TRBV19 and J usage is TRBJ2-5; a possible D gene is TRBD1 (6 bases). CDR3 length: 16 amino acids. Germline V gives CDR1 LNHDA, CDR2 SQIVND (reference sequence). The ends were cut back, 3 bases at V and 5 bases at J, with 19 bases in the middle. In DNA form, the CDR3 reads TGTGCCAGTAGTATCCGACCGGGACACCCCGAGGAGACCCAGTACTTC. Amino acids: CASSIRPGHPEETQYF. Together with reference TRBV19 and TRBJ2-5, the CDR3 gives the full variable domain: DGGITQSPKYLFRKEGQNVTLSCEQNLNHDAMYWYRQDPGQGLRLIYYSQIVNDFQKGDIAEGYSVSREKKESFPLTVTSAQKNPTAFYLCASSIRPGHPEETQYFGPGTRLLVL.

The chain is built from TRBV15 and TRBJ2-5; 10 nucleotides match TRBD2. The ends lost 1 base at V and 2 bases at J; junction bases unmatched: 1. Germline CDR1 reads LNHNV; CDR2 reads YYDKDF (reference sequence). This CDR3 has 15 amino acids. CDR3 sequence (DNA): TGTGCCACCAGCAGAGGAGCGGGGGGGCAAGAGACCCAGTACTTC. Its protein is CATSRGAGGQETQYF. Full variable domain (missing parts from reference TRBV15 and TRBJ2-5): DAMVIQNPRYQVTQFGKPVTLSCSQTLNHNVMYWYQQKSSQAPKLLFHYYDKDFNNEADTPDNFQSRRPNTSFCFLDIRSPGLGDTAMYLCATSRGAGGQETQYFGPGTRLLVL.

The chain carries TRBV6-5 and TRBJ2-5, with TRBD2 as a possible D gene (5 bases). The CDR3 runs 13 residues. Trimming took 7 bases from V and 5 from J, leaving 14 bases between them. Germline V gene sequence: CDR1 MNHEY, CDR2 SVGAGI. The CDR3 loop reads CASKSPGGETQYF. The CDR3 DNA reads TGTGCCAGCAAGTCCCCTGGAGGCGAGACCCAGTACTTC.

This sequence joins TRBV24-1 and TRBJ1-5; D gene unclear. The CDR3 has 14 residues. Germline V CDR1 and CDR2: KGHDR, SFDVKD. V was trimmed by 1 base and J by 4 bases, leaving 7 bases between them. The CDR3 sequence is CATSDFADNQPQHF. The CDR3 DNA reads as TGTGCCACCAGTGATTTTGCAGATAATCAGCCCCAGCATTTT.

Only one count was recorded for this clone. This chain links TRBV13 with TRBJ1-1; tentative D call: TRBD1 (6 bases). Germline V gene lookup returns CDR1 PRHDT and CDR2 FYEKMQ (reference sequence). V was pared by 7 bases and J by 0 bases, with 15 bases between. This CDR3 is 15 amino acids long. CDR3 sequence: CASTLITGMNTEAFF. CDR3 nucleotide sequence: TGTGCCAGCACCCTAATCACAGGGATGAACACTGAAGCTTTCTTT.

The V and J genes are TRBV7-2 and TRBJ1-3, with TRBD1 identical over 9 bases. This CDR3 spans 15 amino acids. J gave up 4 bases and V 5 bases, and 6 bases lay outside the gene matches. Germline lookup yields CDR1 SGHTA and CDR2 FQGNSA. CDR3 DNA: TGTGCCAGCAGCATTGGACAGGGGTCAGGAAACACCATATATTTT. This encodes CASSIGQGSGNTIYF.

The sample holds a few counts of this clone. The chain is built from TRBV5-1 and TRBJ1-5; possible D gene TRBD1, 5 bases. The CDR3 consists of 16 residues. V lost 4 bases and J lost 5, with 19 bases in between. CDR1 SGHRS and CDR2 YFSETQ come from the germline V gene. In DNA form, the CDR3 reads TGCGCCAGCAGCCAACGATCCGAGGGAGGGGATCAGCCCCAGCATTTT. The encoded protein is CASSQRSEGGDQPQHF.

The chain is built from TRBV5-1 and TRBJ1-5; D is possibly TRBD1 (6 bases). The V gene lost 0 bases and the J gene lost 4 bases, with 11 bases spanning the gap. The CDR3 sequence is 15 residues long. CDR1 is SGHRS and CDR2 is YFSETQ in the germline V gene. Written as DNA, the CDR3 is TGCGCCAGCAGCTTGGCGGGGGGCCTAAATCAGCCCCAGCATTTT. As protein: CASSLAGGLNQPQHF.

The CDR3 DNA reads as TGCGCCAGCAGCTTCGGGACAACCGCGAACACCGGGGAGCTGTTTTTT. As protein: CASSFGTTANTGELFF. The chain uses TRBV5-1 and TRBJ2-2; a possible D gene is TRBD1 (6 bases). Germline CDR1 reads SGHRS; CDR2 reads YFSETQ. The germline V and J ends were trimmed by 2 bases and 0 bases, with 11 bases remaining between them. The CDR3 is 16 amino acids.

The chain combines TRBV12-3 or TRBV12-4 with TRBJ1-2; TRBD1 is a possible D gene (6 bases). V lost 5 bases and J 4 bases, leaving 11 bases between the germline ends. CDR3 length: 13 residues. This CDR3 reads CASSIQGPYGYTF. The CDR3, as DNA: TGTGCCAGCAGTATACAGGGTCCCTATGGCTACACCTTC.

This clone was counted only a few times. The chain has TRBV5-1 and TRBJ1-4; TRBD1 agrees at 11 bases. The V gene end was trimmed by 4 bases and the J gene end by 0 bases; junction bases not matched to a gene: 8. CDR1 is SGHRS and CDR2 is YFSETQ in the germline V gene. The CDR3 totals 18 residues. The CDR3 DNA is TGCGCCAGCAGCGGGACCGGGACAGGGGGGCCAACTAATGAAAAACTGTTTTTT. This gives the protein CASSGTGTGGPTNEKLFF.

The chain carries TRBV19 and TRBJ1-1; D might be TRBD1 (5 bases). V shed 3 bases and J shed 3 bases, with 8 bases lying between them. This CDR3 is 13 amino acids long. Germline CDR1 reads LNHDA; CDR2 reads SQIVND (reference sequence). The CDR3 region has the DNA TGTGCCAGTAGTATTCGGGGGGACACTGAAGCTTTCTTT. It translates to CASSIRGDTEAFF.

Comments on this clone: It is unclear where the CDR3 begins or ends on the DNA, so no DNA is shown, and the CDR3 is as TCRdb lists it. This rearrangement joins TRBV6-2 or TRBV6-3 to TRBJ1-5; no check of the table's D call, TRBD1, against the DNA was made. The V gene's germline CDR1 is MNHEY and CDR2 SVGEGT. The CDR3 contains 14 residues when both ends are counted. The CDR3 region is CASSSSTAGQPQHF.